Below are 18 T cell receptor beta chains sequenced from a single sample in a study of blood T cell repertoires in COVID-19. Some clones are missing from TCRdb's copy, which holds only in-frame ones; the method was immunoSEQ multiplex PCR. This table has over 450,000 clones, 89% appearing once. Sequencing was done on a sample of peripheral blood. The receptors originated from a man aged 18 to 30 with COVID-19, enrolled during active disease.

The chain links TRBV9 to TRBJ2-1; D is unresolved. The length of the CDR3 is 13 residues. Germline CDR1 reads SGDLS; CDR2 reads YYNGEE. V was shortened by 0 bases and J by 5 bases, with 6 bases between the two germline ends. Written as DNA, the CDR3 is TGTGCCAGCAGCGTAGACAGAGACAATGAGCAGTTCTTC. It specifies CASSVDRDNEQFF.

This clone was seen just once. The rearrangement uses TRBV27 and TRBJ2-5, with D possibly being TRBD2 (6 bases). V gave up 8 bases and J gave up 1 base, with 11 bases separating them. CDR3 length: 13 residues. Looked up from germline, CDR1 is MNHEY and CDR2 is SMNVEV (reference sequence). CDR3 sequence (DNA): TGTGCCAGCTCTTGGCGGGGCCAAGAGACCCAGTACTTC. Its translation: CASSWRGQETQYF.

The chain combines TRBV19 with TRBJ1-6; a possible D gene is TRBD1 (5 bases). V lost 4 bases to trimming and J lost 0 bases, with 10 bases between them. CDR1 LNHDA and CDR2 SQIVND come from the germline V gene (reference sequence). CDR3 length: 16 residues. The CDR3 coding sequence is TGTGCCAGTAGTAGGGACGGGAGCTCCTATAATTCACCCCTCCACTTT. Encoded protein: CASSRDGSSYNSPLHF.

V and J are TRBV4-1 and TRBJ2-1, with D maybe TRBD2 (6 bases). Looked up from germline, CDR1 is MGHRA and CDR2 is YSYEKL. The V gene lost 1 base and the J gene lost 4 bases, with 8 bases spanning the gap. The CDR3 length is 14 residues. CDR3 region: CASSQGGAYNEQFF. CDR3 nucleotides: TGCGCCAGCAGCCAAGGCGGGGCGTACAATGAGCAGTTCTTC.

The V call is TRBV30, the J call TRBJ1-1; D perhaps matches TRBD1 (6 bases). The V gene lost 4 bases and the J gene lost 0 bases, with 12 bases spanning the gap. CDR1 is GTSNPN and CDR2 is SVGIG in the germline V gene (reference sequence). The CDR3 totals 14 residues. The CDR3 is CAWNEDSVNTEAFF. The DNA of the CDR3 is TGTGCCTGGAATGAGGACAGCGTGAACACTGAAGCTTTCTTT.

J is TRBJ2-1 and V is TRBV7-9; 11 nucleotides line up with TRBD1. V was pared by 5 bases and J by 6 bases, with 6 bases of the junction left unmatched. The germline CDR1 and CDR2 sequences are SEHNR and FQNEAQ (reference sequence). The CDR3 has 15 amino acids. DNA for the CDR3: TGTGCCAGCAGCGCGCTAGGGACAGGGGGCAATGAGCAGTTCTTC. This codes for CASSALGTGGNEQFF. The full variable domain, in which reference TRBV7-9 and TRBJ2-1 provide the parts outside the CDR3, is DTGVSQNPRHKITKRGQNVTFRCDPISEHNRLYWYRQTLGQGPEFLTYFQNEAQLEKSRLLSDRFSAERPKGSFSTLEIQRTEQGDSAMYLCASSALGTGGNEQFFGPGTRLTVL.

This chain uses TRBV5-6 with TRBJ1-2, with 10 bases matching TRBD1. V shed 4 bases and J 6 bases; nucleotides not matched to a gene: 6. The CDR3 consists of 14 residues. The germline V gene has CDR1 SGHDT and CDR2 YYEEEE. Written as DNA, the CDR3 is TGTGCCAGCAGCCGGGACAGGGGAGGCAATGGCTACACCTTC. Protein sequence: CASSRDRGGNGYTF.

V is TRBV19 and J is TRBJ2-4, with 8 bases identical to TRBD1. Losses at the gene ends were 6 bases for V and 3 bases for J; bases not matched to a gene: 1. Per the germline V gene, CDR1 is LNHDA and CDR2 is SQIVND (reference sequence). The CDR3 has 13 amino acids. CDR3 DNA sequence: TGTGCCAGTAGAGGGACAGGCAAAAACATTCAGTACTTC. Translated, it gives CASRGTGKNIQYF.

This clone was seen only a few times. The chain recombines TRBV19 with TRBJ2-2; D unclear. Between the trimmed V and J ends, which lost 6 bases and 0 bases, there was a span of 11 bases. The germline CDR1 and CDR2 sequences are LNHDA and SQIVND (reference sequence). CDR3 length: 15 residues. The CDR3 reads CASREEHANTGELFF. CDR3 sequence (DNA): TGTGCCAGTAGAGAAGAACACGCGAACACCGGGGAGCTGTTTTTT.

The CDR3 loop is CASSLRGTGLGDTQYF. The CDR3 nucleotides read TGTGCCAGCAGCTTAAGGGGGACAGGTTTAGGAGATACGCAGTATTTT. The chain employs TRBV7-9 and TRBJ2-3, with TRBD1 matching 8 bases. V dropped 2 bases and J dropped 5; count of bases not matched to a gene: 9. This CDR3 is 16 amino acids long. The germline V gene has CDR1 SEHNR and CDR2 FQNEAQ (reference sequence). Full variable domain (outside the CDR3, taken from reference TRBV7-9 and TRBJ2-3): DTGVSQNPRHKITKRGQNVTFRCDPISEHNRLYWYRQTLGQGPEFLTYFQNEAQLEKSRLLSDRFSAERPKGSFSTLEIQRTEQGDSAMYLCASSLRGTGLGDTQYFGPGTRLTVL.

The chain joins TRBV9 to TRBJ2-3; possibly TRBD1 for D (5 bases). V was clipped by 0 bases and J by 3 bases, with 14 bases between them. This CDR3 comprises 16 residues. CDR1 is SGDLS and CDR2 is YYNGEE in the germline V gene. CDR3 sequence reads: CASSVGADPGTDTQYF. DNA for the CDR3: TGTGCCAGCAGCGTAGGTGCGGACCCAGGGACAGATACGCAGTATTTT. The complete variable domain, with remaining parts taken from reference TRBV9 and TRBJ2-3, reads DSGVTQTPKHLITATGQRVTLRCSPRSGDLSVYWYQQSLDQGLQFLIQYYNGEERAKGNILERFSAQQFPDLHSELNLSSLELGDSALYFCASSVGADPGTDTQYFGPGTRLTVL.

The chain joins TRBV24-1 to TRBJ2-1; 12 positions agree with TRBD2. This CDR3 is 17 amino acids long. Germline V lookup: CDR1 KGHDR, CDR2 SFDVKD. Trimming at V came to 0 bases and at J to 8 bases, leaving 7 bases not matched to a gene. The CDR3 region is CATSDLPTSGSNHEQFF. DNA of the CDR3: TGTGCCACCAGTGATTTGCCGACTAGCGGGAGTAATCATGAGCAGTTCTTC.

In its sample, this clone was seen once. This chain uses TRBV7-2 with TRBJ2-2, with 9 bases identical to TRBD2. The germline CDR1 and CDR2 sequences are SGHTA and FQGNSA. V shed 2 bases, J shed 3 bases, and the junction held 1 base outside the gene matches. The CDR3 spans 15 residues. CDR3 coding DNA: TGTGCCAGCAGCTTAAGGACTAGCGACACCGGGGAGCTGTTTTTT. The encoded protein is CASSLRTSDTGELFF.

The chain carries TRBV7-9 and TRBJ1-6; 8 nucleotides align to TRBD1. CDR1 is SEHNR, CDR2 FQNEAQ, per germline (reference sequence). The CDR3 is 14 amino acids. J gave up 6 bases and V 4 bases, and 2 bases lay outside the gene matches. The CDR3 region is CASSSGQGNSPLHF. DNA for the CDR3: TGTGCCAGCAGCTCAGGACAGGGTAATTCACCCCTCCACTTT.

The rearrangement links TRBV11-2 to TRBJ2-7; TRBD1 is a possible D gene (6 bases). The length of the CDR3 is 14 residues. The germline V gene has CDR1 SGHAT and CDR2 FQNNGV. V lost 0 bases and J lost 2, with 8 bases in between. The CDR3 DNA reads TGTGCCAGCAGCTTAGACCAGGGGACCTACGAGCAGTACTTC. Its protein is CASSLDQGTYEQYF.

The chain joins TRBV19 to TRBJ1-1, with D tentatively TRBD1 (5 bases). Trimming removed 4 bases from V and 6 bases from J, with 9 bases in between. Germline CDR1 reads LNHDA; CDR2 reads SQIVND (reference sequence). This CDR3 region has 12 residues. The CDR3 loop reads CASSNGAAEAFF. CDR3 bases: TGTGCCAGTAGTAATGGGGCAGCTGAAGCTTTCTTT.

This sequence joins TRBV11-2 and TRBJ1-6; possible D gene TRBD1, 5 bases. The germline V and J ends were trimmed by 4 bases and 9 bases, with 16 bases remaining between them. This CDR3 has 15 residues. Germline lookup yields CDR1 SGHAT and CDR2 FQNNGV. In DNA form, the CDR3 reads TGTGCCAGCAGCTCCCTGCTAAGGGGAAGTTCACCCCTCCACTTT. This encodes CASSSLLRGSSPLHF.

This chain connects TRBV5-1 to TRBJ2-1; 7 nucleotides line up with TRBD2. The CDR3 is made up of 12 amino acids. Trimming cost V 6 bases and J 8 bases; bases outside gene matches: 5. The germline V gene has CDR1 SGHRS and CDR2 YFSETQ. The CDR3 loop is CASTGGADEQFF. The CDR3 DNA is TGCGCCAGCACGGGGGGAGCTGATGAGCAGTTCTTC.